This T cell receptor beta chain is from a study of cytomegalovirus exposure and HLA in healthy donors. Measured with immunoSEQ multiplex PCR; TCRdb has only the in-frame clones, and not every one. The sample holds roughly 330,000 clones, roughly 87% seen once. Trimming removed 8 bases from V and 0 bases from J, with 9 bases in between. The germline V gene has CDR1 SQVTM and CDR2 ANQGSEA. The CDR3 runs 12 residues. Worth noting for this clone: What it binds is unknown.

General study points: Some public TCRs appeared in many individuals, while most sequences were rare. According to reports, the classifier identified cytomegalovirus status with high specificity and sensitivity.

The rearrangement joins TRBV29-1 to TRBJ2-3; D is uncertain. Input material: PBMCs. The TCR was taken from a woman in her 30s in good health and CMV-seropositive. The CDR3 is CSTRTSTDTQYF. The CDR3 bases are TGCAGCACCCGCACTAGCACAGATACGCAGTATTTT.